The rows below give T cell receptor beta chains drawn from one sample of a study of Ad26.COV2.S vaccination and SARS-CoV-2 variants. Method: immunoSEQ multiplex PCR; TCRdb's copy keeps in-frame clones and lacks some. The sample lists about 400,000 clones, approximately 89% occurring once. The input for sequencing was peripheral blood, taken in a trial of Ad26.COV2.S vaccine versus placebo. The source is a person aged 18-65 years who received the Ad26.COV2.S COVID-19 vaccine or a placebo. Each CDR3 is given with its conserved first and last residue. The D gene is left open where the match is weak. A clone size is listed for some rows: how often the clone was seen (once, few, many), or a class if it is expanded.

v_call	j_call	d_call	clone_size	cdr3_aa	cdr3_nt
TRBV21-1	TRBJ2-1	.	.	CASSRTVAYNEQFF	TGTGCCAGCAGCAGGACTGTCGCCTACAATGAGCAGTTCTTC
TRBV5-4	TRBJ1-2	.	.	CASSGVGYGYTF	TGTGCCAGCAGCGGAGTTGGCTATGGCTACACCTTC
TRBV11-2	TRBJ2-1	.	.	CASSIGRGEYNEQFF	TGTGCCAGCAGTATCGGTCGCGGGGAATACAATGAGCAGTTCTTC
TRBV28	TRBJ2-7	TRBD2	.	CASSLSGSWLAGWYEQYF	TGTGCCAGCAGTTTATCAGGGTCCTGGCTAGCGGGGTGGTACGAGCAGTACTTC
TRBV6-1	TRBJ1-5	.	.	CASSEARRAEQPQHF	TGTGCCAGCAGTGAAGCGCGCAGGGCCGAACAGCCCCAGCATTTT
TRBV3-1/TRBV3-2	TRBJ1-1	.	few	CAAGGHENTEAFF	TGTGCCGCGGGGGGGCACGAGAACACTGAAGCTTTCTTT
TRBV11-3	TRBJ2-2	.	.	CASSLDSYTGELFF	TGTGCCAGCAGCCTAGACTCGTACACCGGGGAGCTGTTTTTT
TRBV7-3	TRBJ2-5	.	.	CASSLGSSETQYF	TGTGCCAGCAGCTTAGGTTCATCAGAGACCCAGTACTTC
TRBV27	TRBJ2-1	TRBD2	.	CASSTWGGTYNEQFF	TGTGCCAGCAGCACGTGGGGGGGAACCTACAATGAGCAGTTCTTC
TRBV27	TRBJ2-1	TRBD2	.	CASSPRTSGIYEQFF	TGTGCCAGCAGCCCCAGGACTAGCGGGATCTATGAGCAGTTCTTC
TRBV4-1	TRBJ1-5	.	.	CASSWVAGGNWPQHF	TGCGCCAGCAGCTGGGTCGCGGGGGGGAATTGGCCCCAGCATTTT
TRBV28	TRBJ2-7	.	.	CASSSDNSYEQYF	TGTGCCAGCAGTTCGGACAACTCCTACGAGCAGTACTTC
TRBV5-8	TRBJ2-1	.	.	CASTRAASWNEQFF	TGTGCCAGCACCCGGGCGGCTAGTTGGAATGAGCAGTTCTTC
TRBV5-4	TRBJ2-1	TRBD2	.	CASSLASGRAGNEQFF	TGTGCCAGCAGCTTGGCTAGCGGGAGGGCCGGCAATGAGCAGTTCTTC
TRBV19	TRBJ2-3	.	.	CASSIQDTDTQYF	TGTGCCAGTAGTATCCAGGACACAGATACGCAGTATTTT
TRBV9	TRBJ2-3	TRBD2	.	CASTTSGSGSDTQYF	TGTGCCAGTACGACTAGCGGGAGTGGGTCAGATACGCAGTATTTT
TRBV24-1	TRBJ1-5	TRBD1	.	CATGTGRSNQPQHF	TGTGCCACCGGGACAGGGAGAAGCAATCAGCCCCAGCATTTT
TRBV27	TRBJ2-3	TRBD1	.	CASRPTGIGTDTQYF	TGTGCCAGCAGACCGACAGGGATAGGCACAGATACGCAGTATTTT
TRBV7-8	TRBJ2-1	.	.	CASSLLSSSYNEQFF	TGTGCCAGCAGCTTATTGTCTAGCAGTTACAATGAGCAGTTCTTC
TRBV7-8	TRBJ1-5	TRBD1	.	CASSVGTGNQPQHF	TGTGCCAGCAGCGTTGGGACAGGCAATCAGCCCCAGCATTTT
TRBV2	TRBJ1-6	.	.	CASTVQGASQSSYNSPLHF	TGTGCCAGCACGGTACAAGGGGCTTCCCAGAGCTCCTATAATTCACCCCTCCACTTT
TRBV28	TRBJ2-7	.	.	CASSFQGMGDEQYF	TGTGCCAGCAGTTTTCAAGGGATGGGCGACGAGCAGTACTTC
TRBV5-4	TRBJ2-3	.	.	CASNSRGGGDTQYF	TGTGCCAGCAACTCCAGGGGGGGCGGGGATACGCAGTATTTT
TRBV11-2	TRBJ2-7	TRBD1	.	CASSTRRQGAPYEQYF	TGTGCCAGCAGCACACGCAGACAGGGGGCCCCCTACGAGCAGTACTTC
TRBV30	TRBJ1-5	.	.	CAWSADRSNQPQHF	TGTGCCTGGAGCGCCGACAGATCCAATCAGCCCCAGCATTTT